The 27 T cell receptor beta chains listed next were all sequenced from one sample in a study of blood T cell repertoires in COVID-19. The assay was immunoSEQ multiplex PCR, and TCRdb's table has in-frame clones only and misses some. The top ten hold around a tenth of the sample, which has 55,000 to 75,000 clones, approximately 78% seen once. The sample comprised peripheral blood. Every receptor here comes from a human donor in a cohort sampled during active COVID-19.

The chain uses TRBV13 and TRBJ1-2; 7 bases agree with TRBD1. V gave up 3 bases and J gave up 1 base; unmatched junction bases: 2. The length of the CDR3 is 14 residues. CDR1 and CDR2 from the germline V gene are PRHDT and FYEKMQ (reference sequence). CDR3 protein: CASSLQGGNYGYTF. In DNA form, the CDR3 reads TGTGCCAGCAGCTTGCAGGGGGGTAACTATGGCTACACCTTC. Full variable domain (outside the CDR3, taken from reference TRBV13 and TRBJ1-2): AAGVIQSPRHLIKEKRETATLKCYPIPRHDTVYWYQQGPGQDPQFLISFYEKMQSDKGSIPDRFSAQQFSDYHSELNMSSLELGDSALYFCASSLQGGNYGYTFGSGTRLTVV.

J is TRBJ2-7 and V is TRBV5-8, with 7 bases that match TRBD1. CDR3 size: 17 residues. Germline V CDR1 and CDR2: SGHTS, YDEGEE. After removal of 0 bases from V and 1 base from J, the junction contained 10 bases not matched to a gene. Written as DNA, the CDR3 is TGTGCCAGCAGCTTGGAGGCGTGGGGGACAGATTCCTACGAGCAGTACTTC. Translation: CASSLEAWGTDSYEQYF. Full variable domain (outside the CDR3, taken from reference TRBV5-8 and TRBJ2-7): EAGVTQSPTHLIKTRGQQATLRCSPISGHTSVYWYQQALGLGLQFLLWYDEGEERNRGNFPPRFSGRQFPNYSSELNVNALELEDSALYLCASSLEAWGTDSYEQYFGPGTRLTVT.

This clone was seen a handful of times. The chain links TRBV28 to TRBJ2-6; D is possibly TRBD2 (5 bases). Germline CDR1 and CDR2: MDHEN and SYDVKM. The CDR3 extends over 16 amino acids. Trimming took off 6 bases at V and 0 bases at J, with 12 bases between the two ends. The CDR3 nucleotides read TGTGCCAGCAGCAGCGGCGCCATCTCTGGGGCCAACGTCCTGACTTTC. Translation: CASSSGAISGANVLTF. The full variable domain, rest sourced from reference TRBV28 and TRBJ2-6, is DVKVTQSSRYLVKRTGEKVFLECVQDMDHENMFWYRQDPGLGLRLIYFSYDVKMKEKGDIPEGYSVSREKKERFSLILESASTNQTSMYLCASSSGAISGANVLTFGAGSRLTVL.

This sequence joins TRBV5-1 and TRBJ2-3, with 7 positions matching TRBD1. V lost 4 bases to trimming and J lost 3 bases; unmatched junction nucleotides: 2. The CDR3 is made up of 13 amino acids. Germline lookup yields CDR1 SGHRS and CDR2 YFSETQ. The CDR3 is CASSEQGTDTQYF. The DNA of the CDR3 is TGCGCCAGCAGCGAACAGGGGACAGATACGCAGTATTTT. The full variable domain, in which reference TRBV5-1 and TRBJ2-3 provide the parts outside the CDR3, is KAGVTQTPRYLIKTRGQQVTLSCSPISGHRSVSWYQQTPGQGLQFLFEYFSETQRNKGNFPGRFSGRQFSNSRSEMNVSTLELGDSALYLCASSEQGTDTQYFGPGTRLTVL.

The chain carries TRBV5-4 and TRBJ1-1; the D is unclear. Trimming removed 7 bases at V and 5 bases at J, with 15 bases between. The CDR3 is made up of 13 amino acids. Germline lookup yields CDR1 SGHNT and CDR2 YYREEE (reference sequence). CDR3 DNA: TGTGCCAGCGGAGAGGCGGTAAAGACTGAAGCTTTCTTT. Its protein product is CASGEAVKTEAFF. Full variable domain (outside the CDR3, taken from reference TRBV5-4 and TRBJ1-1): ETGVTQSPTHLIKTRGQQVTLRCSSQSGHNTVSWYQQALGQGPQFIFQYYREEENGRGNFPPRFSGLQFPNYSSELNVNALELDDSALYLCASGEAVKTEAFFGQGTRLTVV.

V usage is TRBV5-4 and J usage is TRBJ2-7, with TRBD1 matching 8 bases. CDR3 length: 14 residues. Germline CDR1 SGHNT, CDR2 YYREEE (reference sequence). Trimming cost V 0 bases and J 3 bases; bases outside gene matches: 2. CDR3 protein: CASSLGGTGYEQYF. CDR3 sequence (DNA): TGTGCCAGCAGCTTGGGCGGGACAGGCTACGAGCAGTACTTC. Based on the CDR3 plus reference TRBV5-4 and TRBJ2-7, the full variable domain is ETGVTQSPTHLIKTRGQQVTLRCSSQSGHNTVSWYQQALGQGPQFIFQYYREEENGRGNFPPRFSGLQFPNYSSELNVNALELDDSALYLCASSLGGTGYEQYFGPGTRLTVT.

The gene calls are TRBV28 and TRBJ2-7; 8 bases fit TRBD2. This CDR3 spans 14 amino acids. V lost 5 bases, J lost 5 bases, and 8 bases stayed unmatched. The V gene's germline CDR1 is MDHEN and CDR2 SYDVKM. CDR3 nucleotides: TGTGCCAGCAGTCCGGGACGGGGGGGACACGAGCAGTACTTC. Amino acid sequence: CASSPGRGGHEQYF.

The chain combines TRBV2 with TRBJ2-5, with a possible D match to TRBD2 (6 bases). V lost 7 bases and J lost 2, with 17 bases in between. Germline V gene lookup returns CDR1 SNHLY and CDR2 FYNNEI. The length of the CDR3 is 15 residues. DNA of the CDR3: TGTGCCAGCATTGAGGGAGGACCTCCGCAAGAGACCCAGTACTTC. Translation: CASIEGGPPQETQYF.

The CDR3: CASSPDEQPEAFF. CDR3 in DNA: TGTGCCAGCTCACCAGATGAACAGCCTGAAGCTTTCTTT. The J gene is TRBJ1-1, the V gene TRBV18, with D unclear. V was cut by 2 bases and J by 6 bases, with 10 bases left in between. Germline lookup yields CDR1 KGHSH and CDR2 LQKENI. There are 13 residues in the CDR3. Together with reference TRBV18 and TRBJ1-1, the CDR3 gives the full variable domain: NAGVMQNPRHLVRRRGQEARLRCSPMKGHSHVYWYRQLPEEGLKFMVYLQKENIIDESGMPKERFSAEFPKEGPSILRIQQVVRGDSAAYFCASSPDEQPEAFFGQGTRLTVV.

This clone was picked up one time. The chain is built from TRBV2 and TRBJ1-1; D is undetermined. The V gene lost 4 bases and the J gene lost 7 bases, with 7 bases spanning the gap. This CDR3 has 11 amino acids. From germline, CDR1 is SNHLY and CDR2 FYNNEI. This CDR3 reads CASSVSSEAFF. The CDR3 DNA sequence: TGTGCCAGCAGTGTCTCCAGTGAAGCTTTCTTT.

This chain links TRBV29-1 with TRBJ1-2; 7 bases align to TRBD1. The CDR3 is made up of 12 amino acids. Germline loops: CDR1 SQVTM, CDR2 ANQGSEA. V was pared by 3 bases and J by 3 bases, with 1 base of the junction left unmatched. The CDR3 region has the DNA TGCAGCGTTGATCAGGGGGACTATGGCTACACCTTC. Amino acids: CSVDQGDYGYTF. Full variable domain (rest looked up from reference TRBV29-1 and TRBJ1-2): SAVISQKPSRDICQRGTSLTIQCQVDSQVTMMFWYRQQPGQSLTLIATANQGSEATYESGFVIDKFPISRPNLTFSTLTVSNMSPEDSSIYLCSVDQGDYGYTFGSGTRLTVV.

The CDR3 sequence is CASREQGGGNTIYF. The CDR3 DNA follows: TGCGCCAGCAGAGAACAGGGGGGCGGAAACACCATATATTTT. This chain joins TRBV10-2 and TRBJ1-3; 8 nucleotides match TRBD1. The CDR3 consists of 14 residues. CDR1 is WSHSY, CDR2 SAAADI, per germline. Trimming at V came to 6 bases and at J to 4 bases, leaving 5 bases not matched to a gene.

The chain's CDR3 is CASTRAGSVLQETQYF. The CDR3 DNA sequence: TGCGCCAGCACGAGGGCGGGCTCAGTTTTACAAGAGACCCAGTACTTC. The rearrangement links TRBV5-1 to TRBJ2-5, with D perhaps TRBD2 (5 bases). The CDR3 is 16 residues long. The germline CDR1 and CDR2 sequences are SGHRS and YFSETQ. V was clipped by 6 bases and J by 2 bases, with 20 bases between them.

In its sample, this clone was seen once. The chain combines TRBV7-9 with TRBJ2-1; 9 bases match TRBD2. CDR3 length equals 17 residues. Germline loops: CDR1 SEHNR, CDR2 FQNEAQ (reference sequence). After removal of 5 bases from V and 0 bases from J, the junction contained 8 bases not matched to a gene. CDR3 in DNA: TGTGCCAGCAGCCCCGCGACTAGCGGTCCCTCCTACAATGAGCAGTTCTTC. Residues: CASSPATSGPSYNEQFF.

The CDR3 region is CASSFRVAGYTF. The CDR3 bases are TGTGCCAGCAGTTTTCGGGTTGCTGGCTACACCTTC. The chain employs TRBV28 and TRBJ1-2; D is uncertain. The CDR3 contains 12 residues. V lost 3 bases and J lost 7, with 9 bases in between. Germline loops: CDR1 MDHEN, CDR2 SYDVKM.

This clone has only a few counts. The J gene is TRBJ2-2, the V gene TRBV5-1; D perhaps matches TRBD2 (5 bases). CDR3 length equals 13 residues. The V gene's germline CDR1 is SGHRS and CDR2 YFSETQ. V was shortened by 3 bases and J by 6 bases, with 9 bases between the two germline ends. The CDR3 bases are TGCGCCAGCAGCTCGACTACTCCCGGGGAGCTGTTTTTT. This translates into CASSSTTPGELFF.

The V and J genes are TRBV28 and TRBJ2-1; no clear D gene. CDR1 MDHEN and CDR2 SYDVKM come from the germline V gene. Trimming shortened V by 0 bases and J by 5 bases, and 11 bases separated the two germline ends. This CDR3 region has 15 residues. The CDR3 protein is CASSLWEITNNEQFF. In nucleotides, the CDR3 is TGTGCCAGCAGTTTATGGGAGATCACCAACAATGAGCAGTTCTTC.

The chain's CDR3 is CASSPTIQGAGEKLFF. The CDR3 region has the DNA TGTGCCAGCTCACCAACAATCCAGGGGGCTGGAGAAAAACTGTTTTTT. The chain recombines TRBV18 with TRBJ1-4; 8 nucleotides match TRBD1. V trimming: 2 bases; J trimming: 8 bases; junction bases outside the gene matches: 10. Germline CDR1 reads KGHSH; CDR2 reads LQKENI. The CDR3 loop spans 16 amino acids.

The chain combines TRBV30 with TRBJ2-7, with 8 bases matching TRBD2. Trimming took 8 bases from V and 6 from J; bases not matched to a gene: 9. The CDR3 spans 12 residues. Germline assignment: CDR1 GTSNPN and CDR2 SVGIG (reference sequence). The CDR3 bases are TGTGCCATGGAACGGGAGGGCGGCGAGCAGTACTTC. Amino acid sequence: CAMEREGGEQYF.

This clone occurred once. The CDR3 protein is CASAMDRGGAGELFF. The CDR3 nucleotides are TGTGCCAGCGCCATGGACAGGGGAGGGGCCGGGGAGCTGTTTTTT. This rearrangement joins TRBV7-2 to TRBJ2-2, with 9 bases lining up with TRBD1. CDR1 is SGHTA and CDR2 is FQGNSA in the germline V gene. The CDR3 is 15 amino acids. The ends lost 8 bases at V and 6 bases at J; junction bases unmatched: 10.

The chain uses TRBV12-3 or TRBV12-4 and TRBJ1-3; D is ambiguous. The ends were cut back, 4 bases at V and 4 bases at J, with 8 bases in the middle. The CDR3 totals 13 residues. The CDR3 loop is CASSSRLGNTIYF. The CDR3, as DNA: TGTGCCAGCAGTTCCCGACTAGGAAACACCATATATTTT.

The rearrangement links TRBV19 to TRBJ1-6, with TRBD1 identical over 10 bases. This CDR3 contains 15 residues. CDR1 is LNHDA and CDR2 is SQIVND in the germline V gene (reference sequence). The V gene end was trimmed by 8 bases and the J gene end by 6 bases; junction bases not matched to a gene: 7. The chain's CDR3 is CASGNRTGGNSPLHF. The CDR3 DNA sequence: TGTGCCAGTGGAAATCGGACAGGGGGTAATTCACCCCTCCACTTT.

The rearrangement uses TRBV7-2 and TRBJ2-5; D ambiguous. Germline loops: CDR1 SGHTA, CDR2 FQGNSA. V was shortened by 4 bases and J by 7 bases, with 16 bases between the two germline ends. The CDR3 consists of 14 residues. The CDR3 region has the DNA TGTGCCAGCAGCTCGCCCACCTCGGTGGTGACCCAGTACTTC. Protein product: CASSSPTSVVTQYF.

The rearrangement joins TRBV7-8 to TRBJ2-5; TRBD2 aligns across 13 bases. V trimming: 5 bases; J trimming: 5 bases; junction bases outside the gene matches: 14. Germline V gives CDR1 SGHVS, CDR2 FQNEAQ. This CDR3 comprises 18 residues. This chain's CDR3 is CASSPKIGTSGMWETQYF. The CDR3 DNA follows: TGTGCCAGCAGCCCTAAGATAGGGACTAGCGGGATGTGGGAGACCCAGTACTTC.

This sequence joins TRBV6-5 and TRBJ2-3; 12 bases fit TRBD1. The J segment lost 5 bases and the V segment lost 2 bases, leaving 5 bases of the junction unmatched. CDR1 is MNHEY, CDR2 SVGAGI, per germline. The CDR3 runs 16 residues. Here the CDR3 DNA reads TGTGCCAGCAGTTACGAAGGGACAGGGGGCGGAGATACGCAGTATTTT. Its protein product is CASSYEGTGGGDTQYF.

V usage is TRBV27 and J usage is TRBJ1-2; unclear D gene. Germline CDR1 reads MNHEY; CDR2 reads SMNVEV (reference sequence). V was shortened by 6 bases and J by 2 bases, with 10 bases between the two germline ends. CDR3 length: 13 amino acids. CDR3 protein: CASSLGFNYGYTF. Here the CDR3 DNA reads TGTGCCAGCAGCCTAGGTTTCAACTATGGCTACACCTTC.

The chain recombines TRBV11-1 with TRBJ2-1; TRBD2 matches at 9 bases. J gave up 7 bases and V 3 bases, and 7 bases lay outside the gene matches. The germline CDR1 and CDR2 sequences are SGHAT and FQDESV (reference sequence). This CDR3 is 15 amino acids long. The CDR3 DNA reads TGTGCCAGCAGCTTGGGACTAGCACTAGGTAATGAGCAGTTCTTC. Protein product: CASSLGLALGNEQFF. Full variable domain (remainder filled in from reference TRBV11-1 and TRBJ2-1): EAEVAQSPRYKITEKSQAVAFWCDPISGHATLYWYRQILGQGPELLVQFQDESVVDDSQLPKDRFSAERLKGVDSTLKIQPAELGDSAMYLCASSLGLALGNEQFFGPGTRLTVL.